A selection of T cell receptor beta chains follows, all from one sample in a study of control samples from healthy donors and cancer patients. Assay used: immunoSEQ multiplex PCR; TCRdb lists only in-frame clones, some missing. Among about 180,000 clones listed, about 91% were seen once. The sample consisted of blood. The receptors were sampled from a woman in her thirties or forties in good health. CDR3s include the opening cysteine and the closing phenylalanine or tryptophan. The D gene is left open where the match is weak. Size values are once, few and many counts, or a class for expanded clones, and some rows have none.

D: TRBD2; J: TRBJ2-1; V: TRBV6-6; size: -; CDR3: CASSPRPPSGGARYNEQFF; DNA: TGTGCCAGCAGTCCTCGGCCACCTAGCGGGGGGGCGAGGTACAATGAGCAGTTCTTC
D: -; J: TRBJ1-1; V: TRBV6-5; size: -; CDR3: CASSPSGSNTEAFF; DNA: TGTGCCAGCAGCCCCTCCGGGTCGAACACTGAAGCTTTCTTT
D: TRBD1; J: TRBJ1-2; V: TRBV4-1; size: once; CDR3: CASSRRQGPDGYTF; DNA: TGCGCCAGCAGCCGACGACAGGGGCCTGATGGCTACACCTTC
D: -; J: TRBJ1-2; V: TRBV27; size: -; CDR3: CASSFRVMGYGYTF; DNA: TGTGCCAGCAGTTTTAGGGTCATGGGCTATGGCTACACCTTC
D: TRBD1; J: TRBJ1-1; V: TRBV9; size: -; CDR3: CASSVGDRNTEAFF; DNA: TGTGCCAGCAGCGTAGGGGACAGGAACACTGAAGCTTTCTTT
D: TRBD1; J: TRBJ1-3; V: TRBV2; size: -; CDR3: CASSVDRGSGNTIYF; DNA: TGTGCCAGCAGCGTCGACAGGGGCTCTGGAAACACCATATATTTT
D: -; J: TRBJ1-5; V: TRBV6-5; size: -; CDR3: CASSIRSEGQPQHF; DNA: TGTGCCAGCAGCATTAGGTCAGAGGGGCAGCCCCAGCATTTT
D: -; J: TRBJ2-7; V: TRBV20-1; size: -; CDR3: CSARDEGEQYF; DNA: TGCAGTGCTAGAGATGAGGGCGAGCAGTACTTC
D: -; J: TRBJ1-2; V: TRBV10-2; size: -; CDR3: CASSESSGSIPSYTF; DNA: TGCGCCAGCAGTGAGTCGTCGGGTTCGATCCCGTCCTACACCTTC
D: -; J: TRBJ1-2; V: TRBV5-1; size: -; CDR3: CASSTYGLGQTDINYGYTF; DNA: TGCGCCAGCAGCACCTACGGCCTCGGACAAACCGACATTAACTATGGCTACACCTTC
D: TRBD2; J: TRBJ2-1; V: TRBV4-1; size: -; CDR3: CASSQFGSGGVDEQFF; DNA: TGCGCCAGCAGCCAGTTTGGTTCGGGGGGGGTGGATGAGCAGTTCTTC
D: TRBD1; J: TRBJ1-2; V: TRBV3-1/TRBV3-2; size: -; CDR3: CASSQRDSANGYTF; DNA: TGTGCCAGCAGCCAAAGGGACAGCGCTAATGGCTACACCTTC
D: TRBD1; J: TRBJ2-1; V: TRBV11-3; size: -; CDR3: CASSLTGGIGNEQFF; DNA: TGTGCCAGCAGCTTGACAGGGGGTATTGGCAATGAGCAGTTCTTC
D: -; J: TRBJ1-4; V: TRBV5-1; size: -; CDR3: CASSLLGEKLFF; DNA: TGCGCCAGCAGCCTCCTCGGGGAAAAACTGTTTTTT
D: -; J: TRBJ2-7; V: TRBV2; size: -; CDR3: CASSEATGSYEQYF; DNA: TGTGCCAGCAGTGAAGCTACAGGCTCCTACGAGCAGTACTTC
D: -; J: TRBJ2-1; V: TRBV9; size: -; CDR3: CASSVVGGPHNEQFF; DNA: TGTGCCAGCAGCGTAGTGGGGGGGCCGCACAATGAGCAGTTCTTC
D: -; J: TRBJ1-3; V: TRBV3-1/TRBV3-2; size: -; CDR3: CASSQVSGNTIYF; DNA: TGTGCCAGCAGCCAAGTATCTGGAAACACCATATATTTT
D: -; J: TRBJ1-3; V: TRBV2; size: once; CDR3: CASSAGWGERGNTIYF; DNA: TGTGCCAGCAGTGCGGGGTGGGGAGAGCGCGGAAACACCATATATTTT
D: -; J: TRBJ1-1; V: TRBV18; size: -; CDR3: CASSQGSQGWDTEAFF; DNA: TGTGCCAGCTCTCAGGGCTCACAGGGATGGGACACTGAAGCTTTCTTT
D: TRBD1; J: TRBJ2-1; V: TRBV24-1; size: few; CDR3: CATSAGGNEQFF; DNA: TGTGCCACCAGTGCAGGGGGCAATGAGCAGTTCTTC
D: -; J: TRBJ2-2; V: TRBV6-4; size: medium-sized; CDR3: CASSEGNTGELFF; DNA: TGTGCCAGCAGTGAAGGGAACACCGGGGAGCTGTTTTTT
D: TRBD1; J: TRBJ1-6; V: TRBV5-4; size: -; CDR3: CASSFSVGGGAASPLHF; DNA: TGTGCCAGCAGCTTCAGTGTTGGAGGGGGCGCCGCCTCACCCCTCCACTTT
D: -; J: TRBJ1-2; V: TRBV29-1; size: -; CDR3: CSVLLGYGYTF; DNA: TGCAGCGTTCTGTTGGGCTATGGCTACACCTTC
D: -; J: TRBJ1-2; V: TRBV5-1; size: -; CDR3: CASSLQGGMNYGYTF; DNA: TGCGCCAGCAGCCTACAAGGAGGAATGAACTATGGCTACACCTTC
D: -; J: TRBJ2-3; V: TRBV11-3; size: -; CDR3: CASSRDSLRADTQYF; DNA: TGTGCCAGCAGCCGAGACAGCCTCCGAGCGGATACGCAGTATTTT
D: -; J: TRBJ1-1; V: TRBV25-1; size: -; CDR3: CASSESALIFF; DNA: TGTGCCAGCAGTGAATCGGCGCTGATTTTCTTT